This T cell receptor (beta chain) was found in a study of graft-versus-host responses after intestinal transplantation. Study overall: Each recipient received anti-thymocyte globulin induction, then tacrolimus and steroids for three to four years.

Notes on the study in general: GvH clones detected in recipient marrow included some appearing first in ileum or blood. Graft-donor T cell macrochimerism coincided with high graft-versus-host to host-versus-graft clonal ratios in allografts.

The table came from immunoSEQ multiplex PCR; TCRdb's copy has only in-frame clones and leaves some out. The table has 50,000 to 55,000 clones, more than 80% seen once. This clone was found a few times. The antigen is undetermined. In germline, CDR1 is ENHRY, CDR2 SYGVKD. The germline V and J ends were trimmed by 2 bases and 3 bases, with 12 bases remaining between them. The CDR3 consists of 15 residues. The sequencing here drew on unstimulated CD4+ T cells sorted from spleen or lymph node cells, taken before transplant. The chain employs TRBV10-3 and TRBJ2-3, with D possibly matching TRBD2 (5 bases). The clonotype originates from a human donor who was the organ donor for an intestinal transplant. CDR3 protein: CAISEEGLGTDTQYF. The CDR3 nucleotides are TGTGCCATCAGTGAGGAGGGTCTCGGAACAGATACGCAGTATTTT.